These 30 T cell receptor beta chains came from one sample sequenced in a study of CD4 T cells in relation to SARS-CoV-2 and coronaviruses. The table came from immunoSEQ multiplex PCR; TCRdb's copy has only in-frame clones and leaves some out. The sample holds about 21,000 clones, less than 80% seen once. Antigen specificity for these receptors is unknown. Unexposed donor CD4+ T cells date from 2011-2018, before the COVID-19 pandemic. CD4+ T cells were isolated from the cells after about 11 days of culture. The sample comprised CD4+ T cells from PBMCs, cultured in vitro. All receptors come from a human donor in good health.

The chain uses TRBV12-3 or TRBV12-4 and TRBJ2-2; D is uncertain. Between the trimmed V and J ends, which lost 6 bases and 8 bases, there was a span of 13 bases. The CDR3 spans 13 residues. The CDR3 bases are TGTGCCAGCAGCCTAGGATGGGGTGGGGAGCTGTTTTTT. It codes for CASSLGWGGELFF.

The chain links TRBV5-5 to TRBJ2-2, with a weak D call TRBD1 (5 bases). CDR3 length: 15 amino acids. CDR1 is SGHKS, CDR2 YYEKEE, per germline (reference sequence). V was shortened by 0 bases and J by 2 bases, with 8 bases between the two germline ends. CDR3 residues: CASSLGRGNTGELFF. The CDR3 bases are TGTGCCAGCAGCTTGGGTAGGGGAAACACCGGGGAGCTGTTTTTT. The variable domain in full, completed from reference TRBV5-5 and TRBJ2-2, reads DAGVTQSPTHLIKTRGQQVTLRCSPISGHKSVSWYQQVLGQGPQFIFQYYEKEERGRGNFPDRFSARQFPNYSSELNVNALLLGDSALYLCASSLGRGNTGELFFGEGSRLTVL.

V gene TRBV28 combines with J gene TRBJ1-5; 9 nucleotides agree with TRBD1. Per germline, CDR1 MDHEN and CDR2 SYDVKM. V lost 5 bases and J lost 1; bases outside the gene matches: 6. This CDR3 comprises 16 residues. The CDR3: CASSEQGARSNQPQHF. The CDR3 region has the DNA TGTGCCAGCAGTGAACAGGGGGCGCGCAGCAATCAGCCCCAGCATTTT. Full variable domain (remainder filled in from reference TRBV28 and TRBJ1-5): DVKVTQSSRYLVKRTGEKVFLECVQDMDHENMFWYRQDPGLGLRLIYFSYDVKMKEKGDIPEGYSVSREKKERFSLILESASTNQTSMYLCASSEQGARSNQPQHFGDGTRLSIL.

The chain recombines TRBV5-1 with TRBJ2-2, with 8 positions matching TRBD1. Trimming cost V 4 bases and J 7 bases; bases outside gene matches: 9. The CDR3 loop spans 15 amino acids. CDR1 and CDR2 (germline): SGHRS, YFSETQ. CDR3 DNA: TGCGCCAGCAGCCAGGACAGGGCGGTAGGCGGGGAGCTGTTTTTT. Its protein product is CASSQDRAVGGELFF.

The genes are TRBV19 and TRBJ1-1, with D unresolved. Trimming took off 4 bases at V and 1 base at J, with 7 bases between the two ends. Germline values: CDR1 LNHDA, CDR2 SQIVND (reference sequence). There are 13 residues in the CDR3. For the CDR3, the DNA is TGTGCCAGTAGTACCGTCAGGAACACTGAAGCTTTCTTT. It codes for CASSTVRNTEAFF.

The chain is built from TRBV10-1 and TRBJ1-4; D gene unclear. This CDR3 has 11 amino acids. V shed 8 bases and J shed 11 bases, with 12 bases lying between them. Germline loops: CDR1 WNHNN, CDR2 SYGVQD (reference sequence). CDR3 nucleotide sequence: TGCGCCAGCTGCCGTCAGTTCAAACTGTTTTTT. This gives the protein CASCRQFKLFF.

There are a few counts of this clone. V is TRBV2 and J is TRBJ1-1; unclear D gene. CDR3 length: 15 residues. V lost 7 bases and J 1 base, leaving 16 bases between the germline ends. Germline assignment: CDR1 SNHLY and CDR2 FYNNEI. This CDR3 is CASKEQILTNTEAFF. The CDR3 coding sequence is TGTGCCAGCAAGGAGCAAATTCTGACGAACACTGAAGCTTTCTTT.

This chain uses TRBV5-1 with TRBJ1-4; weak D call: TRBD1 (5 bases). The CDR3 has 17 residues. In germline, CDR1 is SGHRS, CDR2 YFSETQ. Trimming pared 4 bases from V and 0 bases from J, leaving 16 bases between. The CDR3 protein is CASSPRWRGATNEKLFF. The CDR3 DNA reads TGCGCCAGCAGCCCTCGGTGGAGGGGCGCAACTAATGAAAAACTGTTTTTT.

This chain uses TRBV7-9 with TRBJ2-7; TRBD1 is a possible D gene (6 bases). In germline, CDR1 is SEHNR, CDR2 FQNEAQ (reference sequence). Trimming stripped 5 bases from V and 4 bases from J, with 12 bases between. The CDR3 runs to 13 residues. The CDR3 coding sequence is TGTGCCAGCAGCCAAGGGACACATTACGAGCAGTACTTC. It specifies CASSQGTHYEQYF.

In its sample, this clone ranks as medium-sized. The chain combines TRBV4-2 with TRBJ2-4, with a tentative D call TRBD2 (6 bases). The CDR3 length is 15 residues. The V end was cut by 3 bases, the J end by 0 bases, with 9 bases between. Germline V CDR1 and CDR2: LGHNA, YNFKEQ. The CDR3 DNA follows: TGTGCCAGCAGCCACGGCGGGATAGCCAAAAACATTCAGTACTTC. It specifies CASSHGGIAKNIQYF.

The rearrangement uses TRBV18 and TRBJ2-1; TRBD2 agrees at 7 bases. From germline, CDR1 is KGHSH and CDR2 LQKENI. The CDR3 runs to 15 residues. With V trimmed by 5 bases and J by 3 bases, 7 bases remained unmatched. This chain's CDR3 is CASSSQAGFYNEQFF. CDR3 in DNA: TGTGCCAGCTCAAGCCAAGCGGGATTCTACAATGAGCAGTTCTTC.

This chain links TRBV9 with TRBJ2-5; D unresolved. The V gene lost 4 bases and the J gene lost 3 bases, with 10 bases spanning the gap. The V gene's germline CDR1 is SGDLS and CDR2 YYNGEE. The CDR3 spans 13 residues. In DNA form, the CDR3 reads TGTGCCAGCAGCATCGGACCAGAAGAGACCCAGTACTTC. Its protein product is CASSIGPEETQYF. Complete variable domain (other parts from reference TRBV9 and TRBJ2-5): DSGVTQTPKHLITATGQRVTLRCSPRSGDLSVYWYQQSLDQGLQFLIQYYNGEERAKGNILERFSAQQFPDLHSELNLSSLELGDSALYFCASSIGPEETQYFGPGTRLLVL.

This CDR3 reads CASSVDPGQGPYEQYF. The CDR3 DNA follows: TGTGCCAGCAGCGTGGATCCGGGACAGGGGCCCTACGAGCAGTACTTC. The chain couples TRBV9 to TRBJ2-7; 10 bases match TRBD1. Trimming removed 2 bases from V and 2 bases from J; junction bases left unmatched: 7. The CDR3 loop spans 16 amino acids. In germline, CDR1 is SGDLS, CDR2 YYNGEE.

V gene TRBV5-1 combines with J gene TRBJ1-1; D is ambiguous. The CDR3 consists of 14 residues. Germline V gene lookup returns CDR1 SGHRS and CDR2 YFSETQ. Trimming stripped 2 bases from V and 3 bases from J, with 11 bases between. Written as DNA, the CDR3 is TGCGCCAGCAGCTTAGCGACGGTAGACACTGAAGCTTTCTTT. It codes for CASSLATVDTEAFF.

The V and J genes are TRBV28 and TRBJ1-4; 9 bases match TRBD1. Germline values: CDR1 MDHEN, CDR2 SYDVKM. The junction had 7 bases not matched to a gene; V was cut back by 4 bases and J by 7 bases. CDR3 length: 15 residues. In DNA form, the CDR3 reads TGTGCCAGCAGTTCTCGGACAGGGGTTAGTGAAAAACTGTTTTTT. Translating gives CASSSRTGVSEKLFF.

The chain has TRBV5-1 and TRBJ1-2; D is ambiguous. V was clipped by 7 bases and J by 2 bases, with 6 bases between them. Germline CDR1 and CDR2: SGHRS and YFSETQ. CDR3 length: 11 residues. The CDR3 sequence is CASQDNYGYTF. The CDR3 nucleotides read TGCGCCAGCCAGGACAACTATGGCTACACCTTC.

The chain couples TRBV3-1 (or the pseudogene TRBV3-2) to TRBJ1-6; D perhaps matches TRBD1 (5 bases). CDR3 size: 17 residues. Per germline, CDR1 LGHDT and CDR2 YNNKEL (reference sequence). V was cut by 4 bases and J by 3 bases, with 16 bases left in between. The CDR3 here is CASSPGHTILYNSPLHF. In DNA form, the CDR3 reads TGTGCCAGCAGCCCAGGACACACGATTCTCTATAATTCACCCCTCCACTTT.

The V and J genes are TRBV27 and TRBJ2-3; D call uncertain. This CDR3 contains 13 residues. The ends were cut back, 6 bases at V and 0 bases at J, with 7 bases in the middle. Germline loops: CDR1 MNHEY, CDR2 SMNVEV (reference sequence). The CDR3 is CASRMTSTDTQYF. CDR3 coding DNA: TGTGCCAGCAGGATGACTAGCACAGATACGCAGTATTTT.

This clone was observed a few times. The genes are TRBV2 and TRBJ2-2, with TRBD2 matching over 8 bases. The CDR3 is made up of 14 amino acids. V gave up 7 bases and J gave up 4 bases; unmatched junction bases: 5. The germline CDR1 and CDR2 sequences are SNHLY and FYNNEI. CDR3 protein: CASIAGGITGELFF. CDR3 bases: TGTGCCAGCATTGCGGGGGGAATCACCGGGGAGCTGTTTTTT.

The CDR3 sequence is CASRRGGADYEQYF. In DNA form, the CDR3 reads TGTGCCAGCAGGAGGGGGGGAGCGGATTACGAGCAGTACTTC. The chain joins TRBV13 to TRBJ2-7, with D perhaps matching TRBD2 (7 bases). CDR1 PRHDT and CDR2 FYEKMQ come from the germline V gene (reference sequence). V shed 6 bases and J shed 4 bases, with 16 bases lying between them. There are 14 residues in the CDR3.

This clone was observed a handful of times. The chain's CDR3 is CASSRSNSPLHF. CDR3 DNA: TGTGCCAGCAGCCGGAGTAATTCACCCCTCCACTTT. This rearrangement joins TRBV3-1 (or the pseudogene TRBV3-2) to TRBJ1-6, with D unclear. Germline CDR1 reads LGHDT; CDR2 reads YNNKEL (reference sequence). The CDR3 is 12 residues long. V dropped 4 bases and J dropped 6 bases, with 4 bases sitting between them.

The chain has TRBV5-5 and TRBJ2-7; possibly TRBD2 for D (5 bases). The V end was cut by 1 base, the J end by 5 bases, with 13 bases between. CDR1 SGHKS and CDR2 YYEKEE come from the germline V gene (reference sequence). The CDR3 has 14 amino acids. In DNA form, the CDR3 reads TGTGCCAGCAGCTTGTCGGGAATCCCCGACGAGCAGTACTTC. Translation: CASSLSGIPDEQYF.

In this sample, this clone turned up a few times. J is TRBJ1-3 and V is TRBV6-5, with D unclear. The CDR3 covers 14 residues. Germline-derived CDR1 and CDR2 are MNHEY and SVGAGI. Deletions cut 4 bases from V and 2 bases from J, with 9 bases between. The CDR3 reads CASSLQRAGNTIYF. Here the CDR3 DNA reads TGTGCCAGCAGTTTACAGCGCGCTGGAAACACCATATATTTT.

The CDR3 nucleotides are TGTGCCACCCTAGCGGGAATAATGAACACTGAAGCTTTCTTT. Translation: CATLAGIMNTEAFF. J is TRBJ1-1 and V is TRBV10-3, with D uncertain. Germline-derived CDR1 and CDR2 are ENHRY and SYGVKD. This CDR3 spans 14 amino acids. Between the trimmed V and J ends, which lost 10 bases and 0 bases, there was a span of 15 bases.

J is TRBJ2-3 and V is TRBV24-1; D perhaps matches TRBD1 (6 bases). Deletions cut 9 bases from V and 2 bases from J, with 14 bases between. This CDR3 has 14 residues. The germline V gene encodes CDR1 KGHDR and CDR2 SFDVKD. The CDR3 nucleotides are TGTGCCACCTCCCGGGACAAATCCACAGATACGCAGTATTTT. It yields the protein CATSRDKSTDTQYF.

V is TRBV4-2 and J is TRBJ2-1, with 14 nucleotides matching TRBD2. There are 15 residues in the CDR3. The germline V gene encodes CDR1 LGHNA and CDR2 YNFKEQ. With V trimmed by 4 bases and J by 6 bases, 2 bases remained unmatched. CDR3 in amino acids: CASSLTSGRANEQFF. CDR3 in DNA: TGTGCCAGCAGCCTGACTAGCGGGAGGGCCAATGAGCAGTTCTTC.

The V gene is TRBV5-1, the J gene TRBJ2-1; 9 nucleotides line up with TRBD2. With 7 bases clipped from V and 7 bases from J, the junction kept 12 bases outside the gene matches. Germline values: CDR1 SGHRS, CDR2 YFSETQ. The CDR3 totals 15 residues. The DNA for the CDR3 is TGCGCCAGCGGGGCGGGAGGGGTATCGTGGAATGAGCAGTTCTTC. Residues: CASGAGGVSWNEQFF.

This chain joins TRBV19 and TRBJ2-1, with 10 bases that match TRBD2. This CDR3 has 18 amino acids. V lost 4 bases to trimming and J lost 4 bases; unmatched junction nucleotides: 13. Per the germline V gene, CDR1 is LNHDA and CDR2 is SQIVND (reference sequence). The CDR3 DNA sequence: TGTGCCAGTAGTAATCTGACGAGAGCGGGACTAGCGTACAATGAGCAGTTCTTC. Translating it yields CASSNLTRAGLAYNEQFF.

This chain links TRBV19 with TRBJ2-5; D might be TRBD2 (5 bases). The germline CDR1 and CDR2 sequences are LNHDA and SQIVND (reference sequence). Trimming left V 0 bases short and J 4 bases short, with 21 bases between. This CDR3 is built from 18 residues. As DNA, the CDR3 is TGTGCCAGTAGTATAGACCCCAGGAGGACCCTTCCTCTAGAGACCCAGTACTTC. Its translation: CASSIDPRRTLPLETQYF.

The chain employs TRBV5-6 and TRBJ2-7; TRBD2 matches at 7 bases. The CDR3 totals 14 residues. Germline CDR1 SGHDT, CDR2 YYEEEE. With V trimmed by 5 bases and J by 2 bases, 7 bases remained unmatched. The CDR3: CASSLGGGTYEQYF. CDR3 coding DNA: TGTGCCAGCAGTCTGGGGGGGGGTACCTACGAGCAGTACTTC.